This T cell receptor beta chain was sequenced for a study of OX40 agonist ivuxolimab in advanced cancers. Overall study results and limits: Certain nonresponding patients likewise had low normalized T-cell clonal expansion.

Comments on this clone: The antigen remains unidentified.

This table comes from immunoSEQ multiplex PCR, and its TCRdb copy is limited to in-frame clones, with some not included. The sample comprises about 90,000 clones, around 90% of which are singletons, and more than 0.25% rests with the top ten. The CDR3 consists of 14 residues. Germline lookup yields CDR1 SGHRS and CDR2 YFSETQ. Trimming removed 4 bases from V and 6 bases from J; junction bases left unmatched: 8. This clonotype was sampled from an adult with an advanced solid tumor such as melanoma, head and neck, liver or kidney cancer. The sequencing here drew on CD4+ or CD8+ T cells sorted from blood, taken in a trial of the OX40 agonist ivuxolimab. The rearrangement joins TRBV5-1 to TRBJ2-3, with 7 bases lining up with TRBD1. In DNA, the CDR3 is TGCGCCAGCAGCCTAACAGGGGAGCTTGATACGCAGTATTTT. Residues: CASSLTGELDTQYF.